This T cell receptor beta chain was captured in a study of cytomegalovirus exposure and HLA in healthy donors. The CDR3 runs to 16 residues. Germline assignment: CDR1 SGHNT and CDR2 YYREEE (reference sequence). Between the trimmed V and J ends, which lost 6 bases and 6 bases, there was a span of 25 bases. The PCR used 60 Vbeta and 13 Jbeta primers. Assay used: immunoSEQ multiplex PCR; TCRdb lists only in-frame clones, some missing. The repertoire holds 130,000 to 150,000 clones, with about four fifths as singletons. This chain uses TRBV5-4 with TRBJ2-7, with a tentative D call TRBD1 (6 bases). The clonotype comes from a woman in her thirties or forties in good health and CMV-seropositive. The material sequenced was PBMCs. CDR3 nucleotides: TGTGCCAGCACTTCCGAGGGACAACCTCTCCTAATCGAGCAGTACTTC. This encodes CASTSEGQPLLIEQYF.